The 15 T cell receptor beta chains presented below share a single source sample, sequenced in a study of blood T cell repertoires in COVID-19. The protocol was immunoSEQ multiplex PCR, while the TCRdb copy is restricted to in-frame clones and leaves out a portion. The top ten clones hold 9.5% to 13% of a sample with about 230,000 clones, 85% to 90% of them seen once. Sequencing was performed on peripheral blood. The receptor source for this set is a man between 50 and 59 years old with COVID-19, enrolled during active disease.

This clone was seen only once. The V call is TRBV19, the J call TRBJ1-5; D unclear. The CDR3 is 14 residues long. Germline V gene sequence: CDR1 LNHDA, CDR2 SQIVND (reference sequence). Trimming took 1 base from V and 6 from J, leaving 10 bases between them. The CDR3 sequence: CASSIGGFSQPQHF. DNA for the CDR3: TGTGCCAGTAGTATAGGTGGTTTCAGTCAGCCCCAGCATTTT.

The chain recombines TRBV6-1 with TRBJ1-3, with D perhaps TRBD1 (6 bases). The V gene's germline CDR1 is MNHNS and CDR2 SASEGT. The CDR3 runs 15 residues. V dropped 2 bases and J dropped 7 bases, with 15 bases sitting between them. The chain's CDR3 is CASSEQGRGGNTIYF. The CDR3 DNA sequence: TGTGCCAGCAGTGAACAGGGTAGGGGGGGGAACACCATATATTTT.

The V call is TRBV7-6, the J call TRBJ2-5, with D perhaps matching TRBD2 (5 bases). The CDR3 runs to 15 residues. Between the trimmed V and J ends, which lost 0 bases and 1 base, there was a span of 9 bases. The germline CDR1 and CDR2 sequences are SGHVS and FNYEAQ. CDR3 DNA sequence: TGTGCCAGCAGCTTAGCACTGCGGGTCCAAGAGACCCAGTACTTC. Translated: CASSLALRVQETQYF.

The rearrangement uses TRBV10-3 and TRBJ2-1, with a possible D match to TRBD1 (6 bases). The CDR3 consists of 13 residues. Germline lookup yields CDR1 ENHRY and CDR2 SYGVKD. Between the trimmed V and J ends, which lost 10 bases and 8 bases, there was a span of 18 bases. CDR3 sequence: CATGESGADEQFF. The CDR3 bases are TGTGCCACCGGGGAATCAGGGGCGGATGAGCAGTTCTTC.

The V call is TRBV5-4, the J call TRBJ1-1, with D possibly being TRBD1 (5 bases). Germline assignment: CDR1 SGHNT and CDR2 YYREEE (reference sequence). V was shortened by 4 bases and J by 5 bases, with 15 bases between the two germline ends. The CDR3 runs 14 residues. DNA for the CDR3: TGTGCCAGCAGCCTCGCCGGGGGTCAGACTGAAGCTTTCTTT. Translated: CASSLAGGQTEAFF.

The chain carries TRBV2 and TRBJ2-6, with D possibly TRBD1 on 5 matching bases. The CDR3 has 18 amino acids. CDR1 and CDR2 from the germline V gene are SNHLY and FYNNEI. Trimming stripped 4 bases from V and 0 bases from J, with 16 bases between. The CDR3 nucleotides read TGTGCCAGCAGTGTCAACGGGCCTAGGGGCTCTGGGGCCAACGTCCTGACTTTC. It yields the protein CASSVNGPRGSGANVLTF.

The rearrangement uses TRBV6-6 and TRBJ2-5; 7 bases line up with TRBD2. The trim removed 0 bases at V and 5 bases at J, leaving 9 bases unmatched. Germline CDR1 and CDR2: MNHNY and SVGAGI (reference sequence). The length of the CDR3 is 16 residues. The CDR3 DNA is TGTGCCAGCAGTTACTCGATGGGGGGAGGGTATGAGACCCAGTACTTC. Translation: CASSYSMGGGYETQYF.

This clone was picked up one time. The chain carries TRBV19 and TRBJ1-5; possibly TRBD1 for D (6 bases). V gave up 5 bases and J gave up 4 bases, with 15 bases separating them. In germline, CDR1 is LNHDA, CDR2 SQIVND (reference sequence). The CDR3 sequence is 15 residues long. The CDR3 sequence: CASSRTAVLNQPQHF. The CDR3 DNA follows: TGTGCCAGTAGTCGGACAGCAGTACTTAATCAGCCCCAGCATTTT. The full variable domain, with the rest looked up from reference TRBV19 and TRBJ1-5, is DGGITQSPKYLFRKEGQNVTLSCEQNLNHDAMYWYRQDPGQGLRLIYYSQIVNDFQKGDIAEGYSVSREKKESFPLTVTSAQKNPTAFYLCASSRTAVLNQPQHFGDGTRLSIL.

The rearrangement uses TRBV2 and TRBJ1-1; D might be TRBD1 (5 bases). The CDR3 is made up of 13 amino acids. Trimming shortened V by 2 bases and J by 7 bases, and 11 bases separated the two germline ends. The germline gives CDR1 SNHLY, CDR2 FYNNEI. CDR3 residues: CASSEQDTYEAFF. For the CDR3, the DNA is TGTGCCAGCAGTGAACAGGACACCTATGAAGCTTTCTTT. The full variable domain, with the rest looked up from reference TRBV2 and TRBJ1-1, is EPEVTQTPSHQVTQMGQEVILRCVPISNHLYFYWYRQILGQKVEFLVSFYNNEISEKSEIFDDQFSVERPDGSNFTLKIRSTKLEDSAMYFCASSEQDTYEAFFGQGTRLTVV.

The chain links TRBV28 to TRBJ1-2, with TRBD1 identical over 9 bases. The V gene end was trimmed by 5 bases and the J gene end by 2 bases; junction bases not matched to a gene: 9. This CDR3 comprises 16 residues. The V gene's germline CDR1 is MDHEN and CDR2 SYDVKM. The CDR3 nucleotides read TGTGCCAGCAGTGCTTGGGACAGGGCTTACAACTATGGCTACACCTTC. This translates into CASSAWDRAYNYGYTF.

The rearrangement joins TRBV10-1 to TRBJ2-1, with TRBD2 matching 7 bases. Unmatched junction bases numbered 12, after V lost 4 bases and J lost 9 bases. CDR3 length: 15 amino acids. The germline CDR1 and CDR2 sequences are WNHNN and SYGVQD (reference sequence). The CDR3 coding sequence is TGCGCCAGCAGTGGGGGACTACCTGGGTGGGGTGAGCAGTTCTTC. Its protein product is CASSGGLPGWGEQFF.

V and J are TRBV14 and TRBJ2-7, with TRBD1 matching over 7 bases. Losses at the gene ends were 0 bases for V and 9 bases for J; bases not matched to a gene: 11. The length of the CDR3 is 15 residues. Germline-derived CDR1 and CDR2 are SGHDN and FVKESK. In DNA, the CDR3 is TGTGCCAGCAGCCAAGATAACAGGGGCCGTCAGGGGCAGTACTTC. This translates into CASSQDNRGRQGQYF.

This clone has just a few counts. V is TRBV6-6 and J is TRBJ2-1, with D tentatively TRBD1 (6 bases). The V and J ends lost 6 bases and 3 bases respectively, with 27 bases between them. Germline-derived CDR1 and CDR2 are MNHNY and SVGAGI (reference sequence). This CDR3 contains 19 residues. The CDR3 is CASSSVLLVTGTGYNEQFF. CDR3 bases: TGTGCCAGCAGCTCAGTACTATTAGTCACAGGGACGGGCTACAATGAGCAGTTCTTC.

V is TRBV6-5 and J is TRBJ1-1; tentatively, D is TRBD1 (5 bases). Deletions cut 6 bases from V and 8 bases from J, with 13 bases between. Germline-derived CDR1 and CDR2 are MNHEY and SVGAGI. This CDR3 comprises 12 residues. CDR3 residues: CASRGRQGEAFF. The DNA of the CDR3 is TGTGCCAGCAGGGGGAGGCAGGGAGAAGCTTTCTTT.

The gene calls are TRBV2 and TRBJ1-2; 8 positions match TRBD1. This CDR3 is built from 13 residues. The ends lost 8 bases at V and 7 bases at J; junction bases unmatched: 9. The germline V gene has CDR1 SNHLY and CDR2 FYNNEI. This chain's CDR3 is CASAKGTGFGYTF. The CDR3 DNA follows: TGTGCCAGCGCCAAGGGGACAGGATTTGGCTACACCTTC.